The rows below give T cell receptor beta chains drawn from one sample of a study of blood T cell repertoires in COVID-19. TCRdb keeps only in-frame clones here, not all; method: immunoSEQ multiplex PCR. The table includes over 350,000 clones, 85% to 90% detected once. Material for sequencing was PBMCs or T cells enriched from blood (not recorded which). These receptors came from a woman in her thirties with acute COVID-19. Both conserved end residues are part of each CDR3. A D gene is named only where the DNA matches it firmly. Size tells how often a clone was seen (once, few, many) or the class of an expanded clone, and some rows leave it out.

abundance: -
j_gene: TRBJ2-7
d_gene: -
v_gene: TRBV11-2
CDR3aa: CASRRGGSNEQYF
CDR3nt: TGTGCCAGCAGACGTGGGGGGTCCAACGAGCAGTACTTC

abundance: -
j_gene: TRBJ2-3
d_gene: -
v_gene: TRBV11-2
CDR3aa: CASSFPGLTQYF
CDR3nt: TGTGCCAGCAGCTTTCCTGGACTGACGCAGTATTTT

abundance: -
j_gene: TRBJ2-7
d_gene: TRBD1
v_gene: TRBV3-1/TRBV3-2
CDR3aa: CASSQGTGGRSYEQYF
CDR3nt: TGTGCCAGCAGCCAAGGAACAGGGGGCCGCTCCTACGAGCAGTACTTC

abundance: few
j_gene: TRBJ2-7
d_gene: -
v_gene: TRBV7-2
CDR3aa: CASSLTRVYEQYF
CDR3nt: TGTGCCAGCAGCTTAACTCGGGTGTACGAGCAGTACTTC

abundance: -
j_gene: TRBJ2-3
d_gene: -
v_gene: TRBV2
CDR3aa: CASSEAQGGAQYF
CDR3nt: TGTGCCAGCAGTGAAGCGCAGGGGGGTGCGCAGTATTTT

abundance: -
j_gene: TRBJ1-5
d_gene: -
v_gene: TRBV6-5
CDR3aa: CASGGRDHSNQPQHF
CDR3nt: TGTGCCAGCGGGGGCAGGGACCATAGCAATCAGCCCCAGCATTTT

abundance: -
j_gene: TRBJ1-2
d_gene: TRBD1
v_gene: TRBV6-5
CDR3aa: CASSYSDRGVYTF
CDR3nt: TGTGCCAGCAGTTACTCGGACAGGGGTGTTTACACCTTC

abundance: -
j_gene: TRBJ2-7
d_gene: -
v_gene: TRBV18
CDR3aa: CASSLGLRDEQYF
CDR3nt: TGTGCCAGCTCACTGGGACTGAGGGACGAGCAGTACTTC

abundance: -
j_gene: TRBJ1-1
d_gene: -
v_gene: TRBV28
CDR3aa: CASSPARRSFRGNTEAFF
CDR3nt: TGTGCCAGTAGCCCCGCTAGACGATCCTTTAGGGGAAACACTGAAGCTTTCTTT

abundance: -
j_gene: TRBJ1-2
d_gene: -
v_gene: TRBV19
CDR3aa: CATSWNRANYGYTF
CDR3nt: TGTGCCACCTCTTGGAATCGAGCGAACTATGGCTACACCTTC

abundance: -
j_gene: TRBJ1-1
d_gene: -
v_gene: TRBV6-5
CDR3aa: CASSYWAIRGTEAFF
CDR3nt: TGTGCCAGCAGTTACTGGGCGATTAGGGGGACTGAAGCTTTCTTT

abundance: -
j_gene: TRBJ2-3
d_gene: -
v_gene: TRBV9
CDR3aa: CASVPAGSTDTQYF
CDR3nt: TGTGCCAGCGTCCCGGCGGGAAGCACAGATACGCAGTATTTT

abundance: -
j_gene: TRBJ2-7
d_gene: -
v_gene: TRBV19
CDR3aa: CASSDRTYEQYF
CDR3nt: TGTGCCAGTAGTGACAGGACCTACGAGCAGTACTTC

abundance: few
j_gene: TRBJ1-6
d_gene: -
v_gene: TRBV7-9
CDR3aa: CASSLVSSGTGGSPLHF
CDR3nt: TGTGCCAGCAGCTTAGTTTCATCCGGGACGGGGGGGTCACCCCTCCACTTT

abundance: -
j_gene: TRBJ1-1
d_gene: TRBD1
v_gene: TRBV18
CDR3aa: CASSGQENTEAFF
CDR3nt: TGTGCCAGCTCCGGACAGGAGAACACTGAAGCTTTCTTT

abundance: -
j_gene: TRBJ2-4
d_gene: TRBD1
v_gene: TRBV18
CDR3aa: CASSPGQAINIQYF
CDR3nt: TGTGCCAGCTCACCTGGACAGGCTATAAACATTCAGTACTTC

abundance: -
j_gene: TRBJ1-5
d_gene: -
v_gene: TRBV6-2/TRBV6-3
CDR3aa: CASSYSGSHRFNQPQHF
CDR3nt: TGTGCCAGCAGTTACTCGGGCTCCCACAGATTCAATCAGCCCCAGCATTTT

abundance: -
j_gene: TRBJ2-7
d_gene: TRBD1
v_gene: TRBV6-2/TRBV6-3
CDR3aa: CASSYTPGGTGISYEQYF
CDR3nt: TGTGCCAGCAGTTACACCCCAGGCGGGACAGGCATATCCTACGAGCAGTACTTC

abundance: -
j_gene: TRBJ1-2
d_gene: -
v_gene: TRBV15
CDR3aa: CATSSFRGVDGYTF
CDR3nt: TGTGCCACCAGCAGCTTCAGGGGAGTAGATGGCTACACCTTC

abundance: -
j_gene: TRBJ2-1
d_gene: -
v_gene: TRBV12-3/TRBV12-4
CDR3aa: CASSLRWRDEQFF
CDR3nt: TGTGCCAGCAGTTTACGCTGGAGGGATGAGCAGTTCTTC

abundance: -
j_gene: TRBJ2-2
d_gene: -
v_gene: TRBV5-1
CDR3aa: CASSLVAGTNTGELFF
CDR3nt: TGCGCCAGCAGCTTGGTGGCAGGGACGAACACCGGGGAGCTGTTTTTT

abundance: few
j_gene: TRBJ1-2
d_gene: -
v_gene: TRBV19
CDR3aa: CASRTVNYGYTF
CDR3nt: TGTGCCAGTAGGACAGTAAACTATGGCTACACCTTC

abundance: -
j_gene: TRBJ1-4
d_gene: -
v_gene: TRBV4-1
CDR3aa: CASSQLVVATNEKLFF
CDR3nt: TGCGCCAGCAGCCAATTAGTAGTTGCAACTAATGAAAAACTGTTTTTT

abundance: -
j_gene: TRBJ2-7
d_gene: -
v_gene: TRBV2
CDR3aa: CASSPSLEQYF
CDR3nt: TGTGCCAGCTCGCCTAGTCTCGAGCAGTACTTC

abundance: -
j_gene: TRBJ1-3
d_gene: -
v_gene: TRBV5-8
CDR3aa: CASSRQIISGNTIYF
CDR3nt: TGTGCCAGCAGTCGACAGATAATCTCTGGAAACACCATATATTTT

abundance: -
j_gene: TRBJ2-3
d_gene: TRBD2
v_gene: TRBV30
CDR3aa: CAWSLLAGGPDTQYF
CDR3nt: TGTGCCTGGAGCCTACTAGCGGGGGGGCCAGATACGCAGTATTTT

abundance: -
j_gene: TRBJ2-4
d_gene: TRBD2
v_gene: TRBV15
CDR3aa: CATSTRRGGGIQYF
CDR3nt: TGTGCCACCAGCACTAGACGGGGGGGCGGCATTCAGTACTTC

abundance: -
j_gene: TRBJ1-2
d_gene: TRBD1
v_gene: TRBV7-8
CDR3aa: CASSLVLTTGLGSGYTF
CDR3nt: TGTGCCAGCAGCTTAGTCCTTACGACAGGGCTAGGTTCTGGCTACACCTTC

abundance: -
j_gene: TRBJ1-1
d_gene: -
v_gene: TRBV24-1
CDR3aa: CATSDPDSTEAFF
CDR3nt: TGTGCCACCAGTGATCCAGACAGCACTGAAGCTTTCTTT

abundance: -
j_gene: TRBJ1-1
d_gene: TRBD1
v_gene: TRBV10-1
CDR3aa: CASSDLRQGAGTEAFF
CDR3nt: TGCGCCAGCAGTGATCTCCGACAGGGGGCTGGCACTGAAGCTTTCTTT

abundance: -
j_gene: TRBJ1-1
d_gene: -
v_gene: TRBV7-6
CDR3aa: CASSLGSGFWDTEAFF
CDR3nt: TGTGCCAGCAGCTTAGGGTCAGGGTTCTGGGACACTGAAGCTTTCTTT

abundance: -
j_gene: TRBJ2-1
d_gene: -
v_gene: TRBV7-2
CDR3aa: CASSPWYGGSNEQFF
CDR3nt: TGTGCCAGCAGCCCGTGGTATGGAGGGTCCAATGAGCAGTTCTTC

abundance: once
j_gene: TRBJ1-2
d_gene: -
v_gene: TRBV20-1
CDR3aa: CSGLGAGGYTF
CDR3nt: TGCAGTGGTTTGGGGGCGGGTGGCTACACCTTC

abundance: -
j_gene: TRBJ1-1
d_gene: TRBD1
v_gene: TRBV5-5
CDR3aa: CASSLGGLDRGNTEAFF
CDR3nt: TGTGCCAGCAGCTTGGGGGGTCTAGACAGGGGAAACACTGAAGCTTTCTTT

abundance: -
j_gene: TRBJ2-7
d_gene: -
v_gene: TRBV2
CDR3aa: CASKDLGNEQYF
CDR3nt: TGTGCCAGCAAGGACTTGGGCAACGAGCAGTACTTC

abundance: -
j_gene: TRBJ1-2
d_gene: -
v_gene: TRBV6-5
CDR3aa: CASRPPSSSNYGYTF
CDR3nt: TGTGCCAGCAGGCCGCCTAGTTCCTCTAACTATGGCTACACCTTC

abundance: -
j_gene: TRBJ1-5
d_gene: -
v_gene: TRBV19
CDR3aa: CASHRGPSGQPQHF
CDR3nt: TGTGCCAGTCACAGAGGACCTTCGGGGCAGCCCCAGCATTTT

abundance: -
j_gene: TRBJ2-1
d_gene: TRBD2
v_gene: TRBV4-1
CDR3aa: CASSQHSSGGVFF
CDR3nt: TGCGCCAGCAGCCAACACTCTAGCGGGGGGGTGTTCTTC

abundance: -
j_gene: TRBJ2-1
d_gene: TRBD2
v_gene: TRBV19
CDR3aa: CASSRTSGDYNEQFF
CDR3nt: TGTGCCAGTAGTAGGACTAGCGGGGACTACAATGAGCAGTTCTTC

abundance: -
j_gene: TRBJ2-7
d_gene: -
v_gene: TRBV6-1
CDR3aa: CASSDKFVKGSSYEQYF
CDR3nt: TGTGCCAGCAGTGATAAATTCGTGAAGGGGTCATCCTACGAGCAGTACTTC

abundance: -
j_gene: TRBJ2-3
d_gene: -
v_gene: TRBV7-8
CDR3aa: CASSLSSSTDTQYF
CDR3nt: TGTGCCAGCAGCTTATCTAGTAGCACAGATACGCAGTATTTT

abundance: -
j_gene: TRBJ2-1
d_gene: -
v_gene: TRBV27
CDR3aa: CASSLADGGPYNEQFF
CDR3nt: TGTGCCAGCAGCCTAGCGGACGGGGGCCCCTACAATGAGCAGTTCTTC

abundance: -
j_gene: TRBJ2-3
d_gene: -
v_gene: TRBV5-4
CDR3aa: CASSPGGRVGDTQYF
CDR3nt: TGTGCCAGCAGCCCAGGAGGCCGGGTGGGAGATACGCAGTATTTT

abundance: once
j_gene: TRBJ1-1
d_gene: -
v_gene: TRBV21-1
CDR3aa: CARAGQGTLDTEAFF
CDR3nt: TGTGCCAGAGCGGGACAGGGGACGCTGGACACTGAAGCTTTCTTT

abundance: once
j_gene: TRBJ2-2
d_gene: TRBD2
v_gene: TRBV5-1
CDR3aa: CASRVLAGATGELFF
CDR3nt: TGCGCCAGCAGGGTCCTAGCGGGGGCAACCGGGGAGCTGTTTTTT

abundance: -
j_gene: TRBJ1-1
d_gene: -
v_gene: TRBV6-2/TRBV6-3
CDR3aa: CASSSSGTEAFF
CDR3nt: TGTGCCAGCAGTTCTTCAGGGACTGAAGCTTTCTTT

abundance: -
j_gene: TRBJ2-3
d_gene: -
v_gene: TRBV7-2
CDR3aa: CASSFQTGTDTQYF
CDR3nt: TGTGCCAGCAGCTTCCAAACAGGCACAGATACGCAGTATTTT

abundance: -
j_gene: TRBJ1-5
d_gene: TRBD1
v_gene: TRBV24-1
CDR3aa: CATSDRTDRGGQPQHF
CDR3nt: TGTGCCACCAGTGACCGTACTGACAGGGGTGGCCAGCCCCAGCATTTT

abundance: -
j_gene: TRBJ2-7
d_gene: TRBD2
v_gene: TRBV18
CDR3aa: CASSLTSGGAGEQYF
CDR3nt: TGTGCCAGCTCGTTAACTAGCGGGGGGGCCGGCGAGCAGTACTTC

abundance: -
j_gene: TRBJ1-1
d_gene: -
v_gene: TRBV6-5
CDR3aa: CASSRAGTMNTEAFF
CDR3nt: TGTGCCAGCAGTAGGGCCGGGACAATGAACACTGAAGCTTTCTTT

abundance: -
j_gene: TRBJ2-7
d_gene: -
v_gene: TRBV19
CDR3aa: CASSPNPGYEQYF
CDR3nt: TGTGCCAGTAGTCCAAACCCGGGCTACGAGCAGTACTTC

abundance: few
j_gene: TRBJ2-7
d_gene: TRBD1
v_gene: TRBV2
CDR3aa: CASRPLGQGTYEQYF
CDR3nt: TGTGCCAGCAGACCTCTGGGACAGGGAACCTACGAGCAGTACTTC

abundance: -
j_gene: TRBJ2-7
d_gene: -
v_gene: TRBV29-1
CDR3aa: CSVAGRLSYEQYF
CDR3nt: TGCAGCGTTGCCGGCAGACTCTCCTACGAGCAGTACTTC

abundance: once
j_gene: TRBJ2-3
d_gene: -
v_gene: TRBV2
CDR3aa: CATKPYSTDTQYF
CDR3nt: TGTGCCACGAAGCCATATAGCACAGATACGCAGTATTTT